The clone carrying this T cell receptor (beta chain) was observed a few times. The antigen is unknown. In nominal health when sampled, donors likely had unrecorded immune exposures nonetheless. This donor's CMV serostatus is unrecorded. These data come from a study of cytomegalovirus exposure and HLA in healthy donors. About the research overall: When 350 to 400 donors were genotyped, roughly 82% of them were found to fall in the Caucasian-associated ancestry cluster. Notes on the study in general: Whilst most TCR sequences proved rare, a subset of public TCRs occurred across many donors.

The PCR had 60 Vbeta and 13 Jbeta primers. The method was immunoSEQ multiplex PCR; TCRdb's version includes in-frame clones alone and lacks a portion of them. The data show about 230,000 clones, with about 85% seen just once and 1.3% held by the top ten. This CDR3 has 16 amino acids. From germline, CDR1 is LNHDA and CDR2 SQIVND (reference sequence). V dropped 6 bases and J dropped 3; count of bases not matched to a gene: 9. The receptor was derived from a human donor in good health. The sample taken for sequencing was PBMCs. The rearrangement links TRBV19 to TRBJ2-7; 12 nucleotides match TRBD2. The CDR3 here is CASRRALAGGHYEQYF. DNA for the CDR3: TGTGCCAGTAGAAGGGCACTAGCGGGAGGACACTACGAGCAGTACTTC.